A single sample is the source of the 20 T cell receptor beta chains below, sequenced in a study of regulatory T cells in long-lasting Graves disease. Libraries of TCR beta came from iRepertoire HTBI primers plus Arm-PCR of CDR3 regions. TCRdb reprocessed the multiplex PCR reads via MiXCR and lists one record per CDR3 protein. This sample yields approximately 310,000 distinct CDR3 sequences, of which over 15% are seen a single time; roughly 40% belongs to the top ten. Time point described: newly diagnosed GD, antithyroid drugs for less than 3 months. With RNA extracted from PBMCs as input, the TCR library was made. The input for sequencing was peripheral blood mononuclear cells (PBMCs), taken at new diagnosis, from a patient treated with antithyroid drugs. Receptors originate from a female donor with Graves disease.

There are many counts of this clonotype. The J gene is TRBJ1-2, the V gene TRBV15; perhaps TRBD1 as D (6 bases). Trimming pared 1 base from V and 3 bases from J, leaving 9 bases between. Looked up from germline, CDR1 is LNHNV and CDR2 is YYDKDF (reference sequence). The CDR3 is 14 amino acids. The CDR3 sequence: CATSRVRTDYGYTF. DNA for the CDR3: TGTGCCACCAGCAGAGTTAGGACAGACTATGGCTACACCTTC. The full variable domain, its missing parts supplied by reference TRBV15 and TRBJ1-2, is DAMVIQNPRYQVTQFGKPVTLSCSQTLNHNVMYWYQQKSSQAPKLLFHYYDKDFNNEADTPDNFQSRRPNTSFCFLDIRSPGLGDTAMYLCATSRVRTDYGYTFGSGTRLTVV.

This clonotype was observed at least ten times. This chain links TRBV6-8 with TRBJ2-1; 12 bases line up with TRBD2. The CDR3 covers 18 residues. Trimming removed 0 bases from V and 6 bases from J; junction bases left unmatched: 9. CDR1 MNHGY and CDR2 SAAAGT come from the germline V gene. The CDR3 region is CASSYSKLAGGPPNEQFF. The CDR3 DNA reads TGTGCCAGCAGTTACTCGAAGCTAGCGGGAGGGCCCCCCAATGAGCAGTTCTTC.

In the case of this clonotype: Since a much larger clone is just one base distant, this may be a read error. In this CDR3 the conserved last residue, phenylalanine or tryptophan, is missing, so a read error is likely. The chain joins TRBV2 to TRBJ2-7, with TRBD1 matching over 9 bases. The length of the CDR3 is 14 residues. CDR1 is SNHLY and CDR2 is FYNNEI in the germline V gene. CDR3 sequence (DNA): TGTGCCGGCAGTGATAGGGACAGGGTCGGCGAGCAGTACTCC. Its translation is CAGSDRDRVGEQYS.

On this clonotype itself: This clone may be a read error of a much larger clone one base away. This rearrangement joins TRBV6-1 to TRBJ2-2, with TRBD2 as a possible D gene (6 bases). This CDR3 contains 14 residues. Germline lookup yields CDR1 MNHNS and CDR2 SASEGT. Written as DNA, the CDR3 is TGTGCCAGCAGTGAATGGGACTTAGCCGGGGTGCTGTTTTTT. It translates to CASSEWDLAGVLFF.

This clonotype has a count of ten or more. The chain combines TRBV5-1 with TRBJ2-7; D ambiguous. This CDR3 is built from 14 residues. Germline V gives CDR1 SGHRS, CDR2 YFSETQ. V was clipped by 3 bases and J by 2 bases, with 12 bases between them. The DNA for the CDR3 is TGCGCCAGCAGCTACGAGGCGGCGACCTACGAGCAGTACTTC. Its protein product is CASSYEAATYEQYF.

This clonotype was observed a handful of times. The CDR3 end shows no conserved phenylalanine or tryptophan, and so a read error is likely. This chain links TRBV6-2 or TRBV6-3 with TRBJ2-3, with D possibly called TRBD1 or TRBD2 (6 bases each). This CDR3 spans 15 amino acids. Trimming shortened V by 6 bases and J by 2 bases, and 15 bases separated the two germline ends. CDR1 is MNHEY, CDR2 SVGEGT, per germline. CDR3 region: CASSGGTRHTDTQYL. CDR3 coding DNA: TGTGCCAGCAGCGGAGGGACAAGACACACAGATACGCAGTATCTT.

With respect to this clonotype: A read error may produce the germline difference seen at one junction end. V gene TRBV7-9 combines with J gene TRBJ2-2, with 7 bases identical to TRBD1. Germline V gives CDR1 SEHNR, CDR2 FQNEAQ (reference sequence). The CDR3 covers 15 residues. CDR3 sequence: CASRLGGPNTGELFF. The CDR3 DNA sequence: TGTGCCAGCAGATTAGGGGGCCCGAACACCGGGGAGCTGTTTTTT.

The table lists this clonotype with a few counts. The V call is TRBV27, the J call TRBJ2-2, with no clear D. Germline values: CDR1 MNHEY, CDR2 SMNVEV (reference sequence). The CDR3 contains 15 residues. Between the trimmed V and J ends, which lost 3 bases and 1 base, there was a span of 9 bases. In DNA form, the CDR3 reads TGTGCCAGCAGTTTCTCCAGACAGAACACCGGGGAGCTGTTTTTT. Translation: CASSFSRQNTGELFF.

A remark on this clonotype: One junction end does not reproduce the germline sequence, and a read error may be involved. The V call is TRBV5-1, the J call TRBJ2-5; D is uncertain. This CDR3 is built from 14 residues. From germline, CDR1 is SGHRS and CDR2 YFSETQ. Written as DNA, the CDR3 is TGCGCCAGCAACTTGGGTGTCTTGAACAATGAGCAGTACTTC. Translation: CASNLGVLNNEQYF.

About this clonotype: A far larger clone is off by one base, so a read error is likely. This chain joins TRBV7-2 and TRBJ2-7; 7 bases are shared with TRBD2. The CDR3 length is 12 residues. Per the germline V gene, CDR1 is SGHTA and CDR2 is FQGNSA. After removal of 5 bases from V and 9 bases from J, the junction contained 7 bases not matched to a gene. CDR3 bases: TGTGCCAGCAGCCAAGGGTCGGGGGGGCAGTACTTC. Encoded protein: CASSQGSGGQYF.

This clonotype was seen a handful of times. The chain links TRBV28 to TRBJ2-2; D might be TRBD1 (7 bases). Germline CDR1 and CDR2: MDHEN and SYDVKM. V shed 7 bases and J shed 1 base, with 16 bases lying between them. This CDR3 region has 16 residues. CDR3 bases: TGTGCCAGCATTCCCCTCAGGGGGGTGAACACCGGGGAGCTGTTTTTT. Protein: CASIPLRGVNTGELFF.

Details on this clonotype: A junction end diverges from the germline sequence, so it may reflect a read error. The rearrangement uses TRBV28 and TRBJ1-1; TRBD1 might be the D (6 bases). CDR3 size: 16 residues. CDR1 is MDHEN and CDR2 is SYDVKM in the germline V gene. This chain's CDR3 is CASSLGRGWINTEAFF. The CDR3 bases are TGTGCCAGCAGTCTGGGGAGGGGGTGGATAAATACTGAAGCCTTCTTT.

This clonotype was found many times. This chain joins TRBV20-1 and TRBJ2-3; a weak D match, TRBD2 (5 bases). The CDR3 has 13 amino acids. Germline assignment: CDR1 DFQATT and CDR2 SNEGSKA (reference sequence). In DNA, the CDR3 is TGCAGCCCGGGTGGGGAGAGCACAGATACGCAGTATTTT. Translated, it gives CSPGGESTDTQYF.

This clonotype was observed many times. As DNA, the CDR3 is TGCAGTGCTTCGGACCCCCATTTAGGGGATGAGCAGTTCTTC. This translates into CSASDPHLGDEQFF. V usage is TRBV20-1 and J usage is TRBJ2-1; possible D gene TRBD1, 5 bases. Germline loops: CDR1 DFQATT, CDR2 SNEGSKA (reference sequence). V lost 5 bases to trimming and J lost 8 bases, with 19 bases between them. This CDR3 region has 14 residues.

The genes are TRBV27 and TRBJ2-5; 7 bases align to TRBD1. There are 16 residues in the CDR3. Germline V gene sequence: CDR1 MNHEY, CDR2 SMNVEV (reference sequence). With 6 bases clipped from V and 4 bases from J, the junction kept 14 bases outside the gene matches. The CDR3 here is CASSLRGQGGIETQYF. CDR3 DNA: TGTGCCAGCAGCCTAAGGGGGCAGGGTGGTATAGAGACCCAGTACTTC.

This clonotype showed up many times. V usage is TRBV11-2 and J usage is TRBJ2-7; no clear D. The germline CDR1 and CDR2 sequences are SGHAT and FQNNGV. The CDR3 has 17 amino acids. V lost 0 bases to trimming and J lost 2 bases, with 17 bases between them. The CDR3: CASSLDSREPIAYEQYF. Here the CDR3 DNA reads TGTGCCAGCAGCTTAGATTCTCGAGAGCCCATTGCCTACGAGCAGTACTTC.

V gene TRBV5-1 combines with J gene TRBJ2-7; 10 nucleotides match TRBD1. Germline values: CDR1 SGHRS, CDR2 YFSETQ. CDR3 length: 18 amino acids. The ends lost 5 bases at V and 7 bases at J; junction bases unmatched: 21. The CDR3 here is CASRTDRGGLRRLGEQYF. Here the CDR3 DNA reads TGCGCCAGCAGGACGGACAGGGGGGGCTTGAGGCGGTTAGGAGAGCAGTACTTC.

In its sample, this clonotype was seen many times. The chain recombines TRBV25-1 with TRBJ1-1, with D maybe TRBD1 (6 bases). Germline loops: CDR1 MGHDK, CDR2 SYGVNS. Trimming stripped 2 bases from V and 3 bases from J, with 10 bases between. The CDR3 is 14 amino acids. The CDR3 nucleotides are TGTGCCAGCAGTGAAGGTCCAGGGGACACTGAAGCTTTCTTT. The encoded protein is CASSEGPGDTEAFF.

This clonotype was recorded many times. The gene calls are TRBV5-1 and TRBJ2-7; D gene unclear. The CDR3 loop spans 15 amino acids. Germline CDR1 SGHRS, CDR2 YFSETQ. Trimming cost V 1 base and J 5 bases, with 16 bases left between them. For the CDR3, the DNA is TGCGCCAGCAGCTTGAGTGGTGGACGTGGGAACGAGCAGTACTTC. It yields the protein CASSLSGGRGNEQYF. The complete variable domain, with remaining parts taken from reference TRBV5-1 and TRBJ2-7, reads KAGVTQTPRYLIKTRGQQVTLSCSPISGHRSVSWYQQTPGQGLQFLFEYFSETQRNKGNFPGRFSGRQFSNSRSEMNVSTLELGDSALYLCASSLSGGRGNEQYFGPGTRLTVT.

This clonotype was detected ten times or more. The chain couples TRBV5-1 to TRBJ1-2; 7 nucleotides match TRBD1. Germline V gene lookup returns CDR1 SGHRS and CDR2 YFSETQ. V was clipped by 7 bases and J by 3 bases; unmatched bases: 15. The CDR3 covers 16 residues. The CDR3 here is CASHWGGTAYDYGYTF. The CDR3 coding sequence is TGCGCCAGCCATTGGGGGGGGACAGCGTATGACTATGGCTACACCTTC.